What follows are 9 T cell receptor beta chains derived from one specimen sequenced in a study of T cells after yellow fever vaccination. One entry per CDR3 protein results from TCRdb running MiXCR on the 5' RACE reads. The table lists 610,000 or so distinct CDR3 sequences, around an eighth of them singletons, with under 15% in the top ten. The sequencing here drew on PBMCs, taken on the day of the yellow fever booster vaccination. The receptors here all came from a man aged 30 to 45 who received the YFV17D yellow fever vaccine.

This clonotype appeared a few times. The genes are TRBV28 and TRBJ2-1; D gene uncertain. Germline CDR1 and CDR2: MDHEN and SYDVKM. Trimming shortened V by 6 bases and J by 0 bases, and 15 bases separated the two germline ends. The CDR3 covers 16 residues. In nucleotides, the CDR3 is TGTGCCAGCAGCCCTAAGGTGGCTGCCTCCTACAATGAGCAGTTCTTC. It encodes CASSPKVAASYNEQFF.

In this sample, this clonotype turned up a few times. The chain links TRBV9 to TRBJ2-1; 7 bases fit TRBD2. Germline V gene data show CDR1 as SGDLS and CDR2 as YYNGEE. V was clipped by 0 bases and J by 4 bases; unmatched bases: 7. This CDR3 region has 16 residues. The CDR3 region is CASSVGGTSEYNEQFF. The CDR3 DNA follows: TGTGCCAGCAGCGTAGGGGGAACTAGCGAATACAATGAGCAGTTCTTC.

This clonotype was picked up a small number of times. This chain joins TRBV27 and TRBJ2-7, with TRBD2 as a possible D gene (5 bases). CDR1 is MNHEY and CDR2 is SMNVEV in the germline V gene (reference sequence). The CDR3 spans 14 residues. With 5 bases removed from V and 2 bases from J, the gap between germline ends came to 13 bases. CDR3 sequence reads: CASSRKSGAYEQYF. Here the CDR3 DNA reads TGTGCCAGCAGTCGAAAATCCGGGGCCTACGAGCAGTACTTC.

This clonotype was counted between two and nine times. This chain uses TRBV20-1 with TRBJ2-3, with 8 bases aligning to TRBD2. Trimming at V came to 7 bases and at J to 1 base, leaving 10 bases not matched to a gene. The CDR3 is 15 residues long. CDR1 and CDR2 from the germline V gene are DFQATT and SNEGSKA (reference sequence). The CDR3 bases are TGCAGTGGCCCACCGGGGGGGAGCGGCACAGATACGCAGTATTTT. Amino acid sequence: CSGPPGGSGTDTQYF.

The chain joins TRBV20-1 to TRBJ2-5; no definite D call. The CDR3 covers 10 residues. V was cut by 7 bases and J by 5 bases, with 8 bases left in between. Germline-derived CDR1 and CDR2 are DFQATT and SNEGSKA (reference sequence). CDR3 sequence (DNA): TGCAGTGGGAGCCGGGAGACCCAGTACTTC. As protein: CSGSRETQYF.

The rearrangement joins TRBV20-1 to TRBJ1-2, with D tentatively TRBD1 (6 bases). CDR1 and CDR2 (germline): DFQATT, SNEGSKA (reference sequence). V lost 3 bases and J lost 4, with 18 bases in between. The CDR3 sequence is 15 residues long. DNA of the CDR3: TGCAGTGCTAGGGCCCTTGGACAGCCATCCTATGGCTACACCTTC. Encoded protein: CSARALGQPSYGYTF.

This clonotype was picked up many times. The chain carries TRBV5-1 and TRBJ2-1; 8 bases are shared with TRBD2. Trimming at V came to 5 bases and at J to 6 bases, leaving 7 bases not matched to a gene. The CDR3 sequence is 14 residues long. Germline CDR1 and CDR2: SGHRS and YFSETQ. DNA for the CDR3: TGCGCCAGCAGAGGCGGGAGGACATCCAATGAGCAGTTCTTC. This codes for CASRGGRTSNEQFF.

J is TRBJ1-1 and V is TRBV20-1; D may be TRBD1 (5 bases). Germline V gene data show CDR1 as DFQATT and CDR2 as SNEGSKA (reference sequence). The V gene lost 1 base and the J gene lost 5 bases, with 14 bases spanning the gap. CDR3 length: 14 residues. The CDR3 loop is CSARVQGRWTEAFF. The CDR3 nucleotides read TGCAGTGCTAGAGTCCAGGGTAGGTGGACTGAAGCTTTCTTT.

A few counts support this clonotype. This chain links TRBV29-1 with TRBJ2-7, with 7 bases lining up with TRBD1. CDR1 is SQVTM, CDR2 ANQGSEA, per germline. The CDR3 is made up of 13 amino acids. V was clipped by 7 bases and J by 6 bases; unmatched bases: 12. The CDR3 loop reads CSALSGTVSEQYF. CDR3 sequence (DNA): TGCAGCGCCCTCTCAGGGACAGTCTCCGAGCAGTACTTC.